This TCR beta chain was retrieved from a study of shared clonotypes between healthy human individuals. The wider study: For every donor, three CD4 naive, three CD4 memory, two CD8 naive and one CD8 memory plates were used. Notes on the study in general: In general, naive subsets displayed greater estimated richness than memory subsets did.

V gave up 6 bases and J gave up 4 bases; unmatched junction bases: 11. The V gene's germline CDR1 is MNHNS and CDR2 SASEGT. The CDR3 is made up of 15 amino acids. Adult Caucasians living in Nashville, Tennessee made up all of the donors. With regard to this clone: As yet, its antigen is unknown.

TCRdb's table, derived via immunoSEQ multiplex PCR, lists solely in-frame clones and lacks some. The data show about 2.3 million clones, roughly 93% seen once. The sequenced material came from naive CD4+ T cells from PBMCs. Noted subset: CD45RA+ positively selected. The sequence derives from a young man in good health. Some clones in this sample may be carry-over from other donors' samples. The chain employs TRBV6-1 and TRBJ1-2; 7 bases are a match to TRBD1. The CDR3 reads CASRNGQVEGYGYTF. The CDR3, as DNA: TGTGCCAGCAGGAACGGACAGGTTGAGGGCTATGGCTACACCTTC.